The 30 T cell receptor beta chains reported below all come from one sample, sequenced in a study of blood T cells in healthy people across ages. Next came a second PCR, run for about 7 to 12 cycles, which used a sample-barcoded 5' primer along with a J-beta primer mix. TCRdb redid the calling of the 5' RACE reads with MiXCR, one entry per CDR3 protein. This repertoire shows some 1,500,000 distinct CDR3 sequences, approximately 39% found once; its top ten account for about 3.8%. The sample comprised blood. The source of these receptors is a woman between 18 and 30 years old in good health.

V gene TRBV12-3 or TRBV12-4 combines with J gene TRBJ2-6, with D unclear. This CDR3 region has 19 residues. With 5 bases removed from V and 0 bases from J, the gap between germline ends came to 20 bases. The CDR3 sequence is CASSISGCRLSSGANVLTF. CDR3 nucleotide sequence: TGTGCCAGCAGTATCTCGGGTTGCAGATTATCCTCTGGGGCCAACGTCCTGACTTTC.

This chain connects TRBV11-2 to TRBJ1-1; TRBD1 matches 8 bases. With 5 bases clipped from V and 13 bases from J, the junction kept 15 bases outside the gene matches. The CDR3 runs to 14 residues. Looked up from germline, CDR1 is SGHAT and CDR2 is FQNNGV. The CDR3 DNA is TGTGCCAGCAGCCCCCACCAGCTCACAGGGGGTAATTTCTTT. The encoded protein is CASSPHQLTGGNFF.

This clonotype appeared a few times. J is TRBJ1-1 and V is TRBV20-1; the D gene is possibly TRBD1 (5 bases). Germline V lookup: CDR1 DFQATT, CDR2 SNEGSKA (reference sequence). V was pared by 3 bases and J by 5 bases, with 13 bases between. The CDR3 is 13 amino acids. Here the CDR3 reads CSARQGTGTEAFF. The CDR3 bases are TGCAGTGCTAGGCAGGGTACGGGTACTGAAGCTTTCTTT.

The chain is built from TRBV7-2 and TRBJ2-3; TRBD2 agrees at 13 bases. Germline-derived CDR1 and CDR2 are SGHTA and FQGNSA. V was pared by 6 bases and J by 2 bases, with 5 bases of the junction left unmatched. The CDR3 has 16 residues. In nucleotides, the CDR3 is TGTGCCAGCAGAACGACTAGCGGGAGGTTCACAGATACGCAGTATTTT. Translating it yields CASRTTSGRFTDTQYF.

The rearrangement links TRBV7-2 to TRBJ1-2; D gene unclear. The CDR3 runs to 16 residues. Between the trimmed V and J ends, which lost 1 base and 2 bases, there was a span of 14 bases. The germline V gene encodes CDR1 SGHTA and CDR2 FQGNSA. CDR3 residues: CASSLGIQSTNYGYTF. CDR3 coding DNA: TGTGCCAGCAGCTTAGGGATACAATCTACCAACTATGGCTACACCTTC.

The chain uses TRBV7-2 and TRBJ1-6; a weak D match, TRBD1 (5 bases). Trimming removed 4 bases from V and 4 bases from J, with 11 bases in between. Per the germline V gene, CDR1 is SGHTA and CDR2 is FQGNSA. This CDR3 has 15 amino acids. CDR3 residues: CASSSPQEYNSPLHF. In DNA, the CDR3 is TGTGCCAGCAGCTCCCCACAGGAGTATAATTCACCCCTCCACTTT.

V is TRBV4-1 and J is TRBJ1-5; D call uncertain. The CDR3 runs 15 residues. V shed 0 bases and J shed 6 bases, with 12 bases lying between them. Germline V CDR1 and CDR2: MGHRA, YSYEKL. The CDR3 bases are TGCGCCAGCAGCCAAGACGGCCAGGATGTTCAGCCCCAGCATTTT. It yields the protein CASSQDGQDVQPQHF.

This clonotype was counted a few times. The rearrangement uses TRBV7-2 and TRBJ1-1, with a tentative D call TRBD1 (5 bases). This CDR3 comprises 15 residues. Germline assignment: CDR1 SGHTA and CDR2 FQGNSA. Trimming left V 5 bases short and J 4 bases short, with 17 bases between. The CDR3 DNA is TGTGCCAGCAGCCCAGGAATGGGAGGGGTCACTGAAGCTTTCTTT. Translating it yields CASSPGMGGVTEAFF.

V gene TRBV20-1 combines with J gene TRBJ2-5; D remains unclear. The DNA matches TRBJ2-7 better at its end, which makes the J call doubtful. In germline, CDR1 is DFQATT, CDR2 SNEGSKA (reference sequence). This CDR3 comprises 13 residues. CDR3 sequence reads: CSARLSYGGEQYF. CDR3 nucleotides: TGCAGTGCTAGACTCTCCTATGGTGGCGAGCAGTACTTC.

This rearrangement joins TRBV9 to TRBJ2-2; either TRBD1 or TRBD2 may fit D (5 bases each). Germline loops: CDR1 SGDLS, CDR2 YYNGEE. The CDR3 contains 15 residues. Trimming took off 2 bases at V and 1 base at J, with 9 bases between the two ends. The CDR3 DNA reads as TGTGCCAGCAGCGTGGGGACCCAGAACACCGGGGAGCTGTTTTTT. Translated, it gives CASSVGTQNTGELFF.

This clonotype has more than one count but fewer than ten. Sequence at one end of the junction differs from germline and may be a read error. The chain couples TRBV9 to TRBJ2-5; 9 nucleotides line up with TRBD2. This CDR3 spans 14 amino acids. CDR1 and CDR2 (germline): SGDLS, YYNGEE. CDR3 loop: CARSVAGVGETQYF. Written as DNA, the CDR3 is TGTGCCAGAAGCGTAGCGGGAGTGGGAGAGACCCAGTACTTC.

The chain recombines TRBV4-3 with TRBJ1-1, with unresolved D. The germline gives CDR1 LGHNA, CDR2 YSLEER. The CDR3 loop spans 14 amino acids. V lost 1 base and J lost 6, with 12 bases in between. The chain's CDR3 is CASSQVGSFAEAFF. CDR3 in DNA: TGCGCCAGCAGCCAAGTGGGAAGTTTCGCTGAAGCTTTCTTT.

The chain's CDR3 is CASSYGTVNQPQHF. The CDR3 DNA reads TGTGCCAGCAGTTACGGGACCGTCAATCAGCCCCAGCATTTT. V gene TRBV6-2 or TRBV6-3 combines with J gene TRBJ1-5; maybe TRBD1 (5 bases). Germline CDR1 reads MNHEY; CDR2 reads SVGEGT. The CDR3 runs to 14 residues. The V end lost 2 bases, the J end lost 3 bases, and 8 bases lay between the germline ends.

The chain couples TRBV6-5 to TRBJ2-5, with D tentatively TRBD2 (5 bases). Germline CDR1 MNHEY, CDR2 SVGAGI. V was shortened by 7 bases and J by 0 bases, with 12 bases between the two germline ends. The CDR3 sequence is 14 residues long. This chain's CDR3 is CASNVRGYQETQYF. CDR3 DNA: TGTGCCAGCAACGTTCGCGGGTACCAAGAGACCCAGTACTTC.

The chain couples TRBV5-6 to TRBJ1-4; unclear D gene. V lost 0 bases and J lost 0, with 9 bases in between. CDR1 is SGHDT, CDR2 YYEEEE, per germline. CDR3 length: 16 amino acids. The DNA for the CDR3 is TGTGCCAGCAGCTTGGACGTATTTGCAACTAATGAAAAACTGTTTTTT. Its translation: CASSLDVFATNEKLFF.

This clonotype was found a few times. J is TRBJ2-1 and V is TRBV28; maybe TRBD1 (6 bases). The V gene lost 3 bases and the J gene lost 3 bases, with 12 bases spanning the gap. The germline gives CDR1 MDHEN, CDR2 SYDVKM. The CDR3 runs to 15 residues. For the CDR3, the DNA is TGTGCCAGCAGTTTGAGAGGGGGTATCTACAATGAGCAGTTCTTC. Translated: CASSLRGGIYNEQFF.

The CDR3 is CASRGGSADTQYF. The CDR3, as DNA: TGTGCCAGCAGAGGGGGGTCCGCAGATACGCAGTATTTT. V is TRBV7-9 and J is TRBJ2-3; perhaps D is TRBD1 or TRBD2 (6 bases each). The V and J ends lost 6 bases and 4 bases respectively, with 11 bases between them. CDR3 length equals 13 residues. Germline CDR1 and CDR2: SEHNR and FQNEAQ (reference sequence).

The rearrangement joins TRBV6-2 or TRBV6-3 to TRBJ1-2; unclear D gene. The V gene lost 7 bases and the J gene lost 6 bases, with 15 bases spanning the gap. Germline V gene lookup returns CDR1 MNHEY and CDR2 SVGEGT. CDR3 size: 13 residues. The CDR3 DNA is TGTGCCAGCAACTACCGGGAACTGGATGGCTACACCTTC. It yields the protein CASNYRELDGYTF.

Details on this clonotype: A read error may be the cause here, since a much bigger clone is one base away. The chain carries TRBV29-1 and TRBJ1-2; D unclear. Trimming took 2 bases from V and 2 from J, leaving 9 bases between them. Germline V lookup: CDR1 SQVTM, CDR2 ANQGSEA. The CDR3 totals 13 residues. The CDR3 bases are TGCAGCGTTGAATCGGTGGGAAACTATGGCTACACCTTC. It codes for CSVESVGNYGYTF.

The chain joins TRBV4-1 to TRBJ2-3, with 7 bases lining up with TRBD2. Germline values: CDR1 MGHRA, CDR2 YSYEKL. V shed 0 bases and J 3 bases; nucleotides not matched to a gene: 12. The CDR3 has 18 amino acids. The DNA for the CDR3 is TGCGCCAGCAGCCAAGATAACCCGCAGGGCGGGAGAACAGATACGCAGTATTTT. Its translation is CASSQDNPQGGRTDTQYF.

This clonotype occurred a few times. The V gene is TRBV6-2 or TRBV6-3, the J gene TRBJ2-1, with 8 bases aligning to TRBD1. The CDR3 runs 15 residues. With V trimmed by 6 bases and J by 6 bases, 10 bases remained unmatched. In germline, CDR1 is MNHEY, CDR2 SVGEGT. The CDR3 DNA reads as TGTGCCAGCAGAATACTCACAGGGGGTTTCAATGAGCAGTTCTTC. Translated: CASRILTGGFNEQFF.

CDR3 sequence (DNA): TGTGCCAGCACCCAGAGGGGACTAGCGGATACCTACGAGCAGTACTTC. Encoded protein: CASTQRGLADTYEQYF. This sequence joins TRBV6-2 or TRBV6-3 and TRBJ2-7, with 11 bases identical to TRBD2. V gave up 7 bases and J gave up 2 bases; unmatched junction bases: 10. The germline gives CDR1 MNHEY, CDR2 SVGEGT. This CDR3 spans 16 amino acids.

Concerning this clonotype: Sequence at one end of the junction differs from germline and may be a read error. The DNA for the CDR3 is TGTGCCAGCACCTCCGGGGTTAGCAAGTACAATGAGCGGTTCTTC. Protein product: CASTSGVSKYNERFF. The V call is TRBV28, the J call TRBJ2-1, with D possibly TRBD2 on 5 matching bases. Germline V gene data show CDR1 as MDHEN and CDR2 as SYDVKM. The CDR3 consists of 15 residues.

This clonotype was detected only once. The chain links TRBV13 to TRBJ2-1; 8 bases match TRBD2. In germline, CDR1 is PRHDT, CDR2 FYEKMQ (reference sequence). CDR3 length: 15 residues. The trim removed 5 bases at V and 7 bases at J, leaving 10 bases unmatched. In DNA form, the CDR3 reads TGTGCCAGCAGCCTCGGGACTAGTACGGGGAATGAGCAGTTCTTC. Amino acid sequence: CASSLGTSTGNEQFF.

The gene calls are TRBV20-1 and TRBJ2-7, with D unresolved. This CDR3 has 15 amino acids. From germline, CDR1 is DFQATT and CDR2 SNEGSKA (reference sequence). Trimming removed 6 bases at V and 2 bases at J, with 20 bases between. CDR3 nucleotides: TGCAGTGCCCCGGCCTCAGTGGGTTTTACCTACGAGCAGTACTTC. Encoded protein: CSAPASVGFTYEQYF.

The gene calls are TRBV27 and TRBJ2-5; 8 nucleotides align to TRBD2. Matching the DNA end better, TRBJ2-7 makes the J call doubtful. This CDR3 contains 20 residues. The germline gives CDR1 MNHEY, CDR2 SMNVEV (reference sequence). CDR3 nucleotides: TGTGCCAGCAGTTCCCCAACGGGAGGGGCGAATCACAAACCATCCTACGAGCAGTACTTC. Residues: CASSSPTGGANHKPSYEQYF.

This clonotype was detected only a few times. This chain connects TRBV7-2 to TRBJ2-4, with D perhaps TRBD2 (5 bases). V lost 5 bases and J 0 bases, leaving 14 bases between the germline ends. The CDR3 consists of 16 residues. From germline, CDR1 is SGHTA and CDR2 FQGNSA. The CDR3 DNA follows: TGTGCCAGCAGCAACGCCGGGAACCTAGCCAAAAACATTCAGTACTTC. Amino acids: CASSNAGNLAKNIQYF.

This clonotype was counted many times. The chain is built from TRBV27 and TRBJ2-7, with 8 nucleotides matching TRBD2. V trimming: 6 bases; J trimming: 2 bases; junction bases outside the gene matches: 6. There are 14 residues in the CDR3. CDR1 and CDR2 (germline): MNHEY, SMNVEV (reference sequence). The CDR3 region has the DNA TGTGCCAGCAGCTTCGCGGGGGGCCCCTACGAGCAGTACTTC. It translates to CASSFAGGPYEQYF.

This clonotype has more than one count but fewer than ten. The V call is TRBV18, the J call TRBJ2-1; D ambiguous. The tail of the sequence fits TRBJ2-7 better, so the J call may be wrong. Germline V gene data show CDR1 as KGHSH and CDR2 as LQKENI. The CDR3 has 14 residues. CDR3 bases: TGTGCCAGCTCACCACAGGGCTCCTACAATGAGCAGTACTTC. This codes for CASSPQGSYNEQYF.

The chain combines TRBV12-3 or TRBV12-4 with TRBJ1-2; TRBD1 aligns across 9 bases. Trimming at V came to 5 bases and at J to 6 bases, leaving 4 bases not matched to a gene. CDR3 length: 13 residues. The CDR3 loop reads CASSDRQGDGYTF. The DNA for the CDR3 is TGTGCCAGCAGTGATCGACAGGGGGATGGCTACACCTTC.